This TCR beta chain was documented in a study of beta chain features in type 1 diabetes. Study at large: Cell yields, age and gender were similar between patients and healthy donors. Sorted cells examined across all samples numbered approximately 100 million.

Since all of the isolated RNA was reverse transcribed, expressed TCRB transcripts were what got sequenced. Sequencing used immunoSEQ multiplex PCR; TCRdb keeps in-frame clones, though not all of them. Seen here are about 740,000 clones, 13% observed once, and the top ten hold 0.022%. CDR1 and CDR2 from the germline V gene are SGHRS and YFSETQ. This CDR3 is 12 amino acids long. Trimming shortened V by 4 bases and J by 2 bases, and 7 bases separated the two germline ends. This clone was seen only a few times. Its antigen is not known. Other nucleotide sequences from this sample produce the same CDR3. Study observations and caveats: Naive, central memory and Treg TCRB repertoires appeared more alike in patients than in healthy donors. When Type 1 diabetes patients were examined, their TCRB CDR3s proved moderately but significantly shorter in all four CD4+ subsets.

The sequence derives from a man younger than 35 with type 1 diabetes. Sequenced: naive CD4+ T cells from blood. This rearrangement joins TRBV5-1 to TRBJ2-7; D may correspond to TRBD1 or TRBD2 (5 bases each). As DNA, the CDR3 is TGCGCCAGCAGCGAGGGGCCCTACGAGCAGTACTTC. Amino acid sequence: CASSEGPYEQYF.